Presented here are 20 T cell receptor beta chains from one specimen sequenced in a study of cytomegalovirus exposure and HLA in healthy donors. The PCR ran on 60 Vbeta and 13 Jbeta primers. TCRdb keeps only in-frame clones here, not all; method: immunoSEQ multiplex PCR. The table has 200,000 to 250,000 clones, roughly 84% seen once; the top ten hold roughly 0.75%. Sequencing was carried out using PBMCs. The source of these receptors is a boy aged 2 to 9 in good health and CMV-seronegative.

The chain recombines TRBV5-1 with TRBJ2-5, with TRBD2 identical over 11 bases. Germline-derived CDR1 and CDR2 are SGHRS and YFSETQ. Germline trimming cut 0 bases from V and 5 bases from J; bases unmatched to any gene: 3. CDR3 length equals 15 residues. The CDR3 DNA follows: TGCGCCAGCAGCTTGGGTAGCGGGGGGGACGAGACCCAGTACTTC. Encoded protein: CASSLGSGGDETQYF.

The CDR3 DNA follows: TGTGCCAGCAGTTTTGGTGTCGGCGGATACACTGAAGCTTTCTTT. Protein sequence: CASSFGVGGYTEAFF. The chain combines TRBV27 with TRBJ1-1, with unresolved D. Germline CDR1 and CDR2: MNHEY and SMNVEV (reference sequence). Trimming removed 3 bases at V and 3 bases at J, with 14 bases between. The CDR3 runs to 15 residues.

This clone is a singleton in its sample. The chain combines TRBV12-5 with TRBJ2-2; D perhaps matches TRBD2 (7 bases). From germline, CDR1 is LGHNT and CDR2 FRNRAP. The CDR3 runs to 16 residues. Trimming shortened V by 7 bases and J by 6 bases, and 21 bases separated the two germline ends. The CDR3 sequence is CASAKGGEGKAGELFF. The CDR3 DNA reads TGTGCTAGTGCCAAGGGGGGGGAAGGCAAGGCCGGGGAGCTGTTTTTT.

This chain joins TRBV30 and TRBJ2-1; 10 positions agree with TRBD2. The germline V gene has CDR1 GTSNPN and CDR2 SVGIG (reference sequence). The V and J ends lost 2 bases and 6 bases, in that order; junction bases with no gene match: 10. The CDR3 consists of 16 residues. DNA of the CDR3: TGTGCCTGGAGTAACCTCCTAGCGGGGGCTTTCAATGAGCAGTTCTTC. Protein sequence: CAWSNLLAGAFNEQFF.

This chain connects TRBV18 to TRBJ2-5; 7 nucleotides agree with TRBD2. The V and J ends lost 3 bases and 5 bases, in that order; junction bases with no gene match: 3. The germline V gene encodes CDR1 KGHSH and CDR2 LQKENI. CDR3 length equals 13 residues. The CDR3 nucleotides are TGTGCCAGCTCACCGGGGAGGGTGGAGACCCAGTACTTC. Amino acids: CASSPGRVETQYF.

This chain uses TRBV30 with TRBJ2-1; tentatively, D is TRBD2 (5 bases). The germline gives CDR1 GTSNPN, CDR2 SVGIG (reference sequence). V was pared by 4 bases and J by 0 bases, with 19 bases between. The CDR3 is 17 residues long. The CDR3 loop reads CAWNARGASISYNEQFF. The CDR3 coding sequence is TGTGCCTGGAACGCACGGGGAGCTAGCATCTCCTACAATGAGCAGTTCTTC.

This sequence joins TRBV30 and TRBJ1-5, with TRBD1 matching over 9 bases. This CDR3 region has 17 residues. In germline, CDR1 is GTSNPN, CDR2 SVGIG (reference sequence). V was clipped by 1 base and J by 4 bases; unmatched bases: 11. In DNA, the CDR3 is TGTGCCTGGAGTGCGACACGAGGGACAGGGTGGAATCAGCCCCAGCATTTT. This translates into CAWSATRGTGWNQPQHF.

The chain combines TRBV6-4 with TRBJ2-1; D unclear. Trimming left V 10 bases short and J 6 bases short, with 13 bases between. The CDR3 runs to 12 residues. Germline-derived CDR1 and CDR2 are MRHNA and SNTAGT. The DNA of the CDR3 is TGTGCCACCGGGTCCGCGCCCAATGAGCAGTTCTTC. The encoded protein is CATGSAPNEQFF.

The chain joins TRBV9 to TRBJ2-5; D perhaps matches TRBD1 (5 bases). Trimming shortened V by 1 base and J by 1 base, and 8 bases separated the two germline ends. Germline lookup yields CDR1 SGDLS and CDR2 YYNGEE. There are 14 residues in the CDR3. DNA for the CDR3: TGTGCCAGCAGCGTATGGCAGGGCCAAGAGACCCAGTACTTC. Residues: CASSVWQGQETQYF.

The rearrangement joins TRBV6-4 to TRBJ2-7; the match to TRBD2 covers 7 bases. Germline V gives CDR1 MRHNA, CDR2 SNTAGT. The CDR3 sequence is 13 residues long. V dropped 7 bases and J dropped 4; count of bases not matched to a gene: 7. The chain's CDR3 is CASTAGTNYEQYF. CDR3 DNA sequence: TGTGCCAGCACCGCGGGGACTAATTACGAGCAGTACTTC.

The chain couples TRBV6-5 to TRBJ2-3; the D gene is possibly TRBD2 (5 bases). Germline V lookup: CDR1 MNHEY, CDR2 SVGAGI. The V end lost 4 bases, the J end lost 1 base, and 12 bases lay between the germline ends. There are 15 residues in the CDR3. The CDR3 loop reads CASSWSGSGTDTQYF. In nucleotides, the CDR3 is TGTGCCAGCAGTTGGAGCGGCAGCGGCACAGATACGCAGTATTTT.

The chain joins TRBV6-1 to TRBJ1-2; tentative D call: TRBD1 (6 bases). The V end lost 6 bases, the J end lost 4 bases, and 12 bases lay between the germline ends. The CDR3 length is 13 residues. The germline V gene encodes CDR1 MNHNS and CDR2 SASEGT. The CDR3 DNA reads TGTGCCAGCAGCCTGGACAGCCCCTATGGCTACACCTTC. It translates to CASSLDSPYGYTF.

This clone has more than one count but fewer than ten. The chain uses TRBV18 and TRBJ2-7; possible D gene TRBD1, 5 bases. This CDR3 comprises 13 residues. V was shortened by 6 bases and J by 0 bases, with 9 bases between the two germline ends. Germline loops: CDR1 KGHSH, CDR2 LQKENI. The CDR3 coding sequence is TGTGCCAGCTCTCAGACAGCCTCCTACGAGCAGTACTTC. It specifies CASSQTASYEQYF.

This chain joins TRBV6-5 and TRBJ2-7, with 9 bases fitting TRBD1. The CDR3 loop spans 12 amino acids. The V segment lost 10 bases and the J segment 5 bases; nucleotides outside the gene matches: 6. Germline CDR1 and CDR2: MNHEY and SVGAGI. Written as DNA, the CDR3 is TGTGCCACCACCGGGACAGGGAACGAGCAGTACTTC. It translates to CATTGTGNEQYF.

The chain recombines TRBV4-2 with TRBJ2-3, with 10 positions matching TRBD2. Losses at the gene ends were 3 bases for V and 2 bases for J; bases not matched to a gene: 5. The germline CDR1 and CDR2 sequences are LGHNA and YNFKEQ. There are 16 residues in the CDR3. CDR3 sequence reads: CASSQITSGVTDTQYF. The CDR3 coding sequence is TGTGCCAGCAGCCAGATCACTAGCGGGGTCACAGATACGCAGTATTTT.

The V gene is TRBV6-5, the J gene TRBJ1-2; D is possibly TRBD1 (6 bases). This CDR3 spans 16 amino acids. CDR1 and CDR2 from the germline V gene are MNHEY and SVGAGI. The V end lost 0 bases, the J end lost 1 base, and 12 bases lay between the germline ends. The CDR3 coding sequence is TGTGCCAGCAGTTACTCGACCATCAGGGGTAACTATGGCTACACCTTC. It specifies CASSYSTIRGNYGYTF.

This chain connects TRBV15 to TRBJ2-1; 10 bases match TRBD2. The CDR3 has 16 residues. The germline V gene has CDR1 LNHNV and CDR2 YYDKDF (reference sequence). With V trimmed by 3 bases and J by 6 bases, 8 bases remained unmatched. CDR3 sequence (DNA): TGTGCCACCAGCAGGGACCCTCTAGCGGGAGCCAATGAGCAGTTCTTC. Its protein is CATSRDPLAGANEQFF.

Turning to this clone: One junction end does not reproduce the germline sequence, and a read error may be involved. The V gene is TRBV6-1, the J gene TRBJ1-1, with D unclear. Germline V CDR1 and CDR2: MNHNS, SASEGT. The length of the CDR3 is 14 residues. The chain's CDR3 is CASRTTTLNAEAFF. CDR3 sequence (DNA): TGTGCCAGCAGAACTACAACCTTGAACGCTGAAGCTTTCTTT.

The chain employs TRBV27 and TRBJ1-2; 8 bases fit TRBD1. CDR1 and CDR2 (germline): MNHEY, SMNVEV (reference sequence). After removal of 5 bases from V and 7 bases from J, the junction contained 9 bases not matched to a gene. CDR3 length: 14 amino acids. The DNA of the CDR3 is TGTGCCAGCAGTGGCGACAGGGGATCGTGTGGCTACACCTTC. Translation gives CASSGDRGSCGYTF.

The chain is built from TRBV5-4 and TRBJ2-3, with 7 bases aligning to TRBD2. The CDR3 contains 16 residues. From germline, CDR1 is SGHNT and CDR2 YYREEE (reference sequence). The J segment lost 5 bases and the V segment lost 4 bases, leaving 13 bases of the junction unmatched. DNA of the CDR3: TGTGCCAGCAGCCCGCTAGCGCGGGGAGGGGTAGATACGCAGTATTTT. It specifies CASSPLARGGVDTQYF.